This TCR beta chain appears in the sequencing data of a study of human T cells and chemical hapten exposure. Background on the study: Patch tests put 0.01% DPC on the upper back, read at 6 days.

The time point: patch test 1, 2 weeks after DPC sensitization. Treatment: therapeutic diphenylcyclopropenone sensitization with weekly scalp DPC. In this sample, this clonotype turned up a few times. Antigen specificity is unknown. V trimming: 4 bases; J trimming: 10 bases; junction bases outside the gene matches: 2. There are 11 residues in the CDR3. Germline CDR1 is MDHEN and CDR2 is SYDVKM. TCRdb re-called the RACE reads through MiXCR, storing one row per CDR3 protein. Altogether approximately 49,000 distinct CDR3 sequences are present, approximately 9.1% being singletons, with the ten largest covering around 4.5%. The study, taken as a whole, reports: DPC sensitization left the count of TCRs above 1 in 1000 unchanged.

The clonotype was recovered from a woman between 45 and 60 years old with alopecia areata. Some clones in this sample may be carry-over from other donors' samples. The rearrangement links TRBV28 to TRBJ1-1; 8 bases fit TRBD1. This sample comprised whole blood, obtained in connection with sensitization to the hapten diphenylcyclopropenone (DPC). The CDR3 DNA sequence: TGTGCCAGCAGTTCGACAGGGGCAGCTTTCTTT. Residues: CASSSTGAAFF.